The 28 T cell receptor beta chains in this list originate from one sample, sequenced in a study of blood T cells in healthy people across ages. For the second PCR, which ran for about 7 to 11 cycles, a sample-barcoded 5' primer and a J-beta primer mix were used. In TCRdb, the 5' RACE reads were re-called with MiXCR into one record per CDR3 protein. Among more than 650,000 distinct CDR3 sequences, about 20% were seen once, and the ten largest hold approximately 20%. What was sequenced was blood. Receptors originate from a man between 65 and 85 years old in good health.

The chain recombines TRBV20-1 with TRBJ2-7, with 14 nucleotides matching TRBD2. The CDR3 runs 16 residues. V lost 3 bases to trimming and J lost 6 bases; unmatched junction nucleotides: 10. Germline V gives CDR1 DFQATT, CDR2 SNEGSKA (reference sequence). The CDR3 is CSARARTSGGSSEQYF. The CDR3 DNA reads as TGCAGTGCTAGGGCTAGGACTAGCGGGGGGTCATCCGAGCAGTACTTC.

In regard to this clonotype: Being one base from a much bigger clone, this may be a read error. The chain is built from TRBV20-1 and TRBJ1-3; no firm D call. The germline V gene has CDR1 DFQATT and CDR2 SNEGSKA (reference sequence). The CDR3 length is 15 residues. CDR3 DNA: TGCAGTGCTAGGGAGCAGGAGAGCTCTGGAAACACCGTATATTTT. Its translation is CSAREQESSGNTVYF.

V usage is TRBV20-1 and J usage is TRBJ2-5, with D perhaps assigned TRBD1 or TRBD2 (5 bases each). CDR3 size: 16 residues. The V end lost 0 bases, the J end lost 2 bases, and 16 bases lay between the germline ends. Germline values: CDR1 DFQATT, CDR2 SNEGSKA (reference sequence). The CDR3 nucleotides are TGCAGTGCTAGAGACGACTTCGGGACGCAACAAGAGACCCAGTACTTC. This gives the protein CSARDDFGTQQETQYF.

Only a few counts were recorded for this clonotype. This rearrangement joins TRBV5-1 to TRBJ2-7; D is unclear. The closer fit of TRBJ2-5 to the DNA end suggests the J call may be wrong. The germline gives CDR1 SGHRS, CDR2 YFSETQ. The CDR3 runs to 15 residues. CDR3: CASPAGGSFQETQYF. In DNA, the CDR3 is TGCGCCAGTCCAGCAGGCGGAAGCTTCCAAGAGACCCAGTACTTC.

This chain joins TRBV28 and TRBJ1-1; possible D gene TRBD1, 5 bases. Trimming cost V 2 bases and J 0 bases, with 13 bases left between them. Germline V gene sequence: CDR1 MDHEN, CDR2 SYDVKM. CDR3 length: 16 amino acids. CDR3 in amino acids: CASSLPGRRMNTEAFF. The CDR3 DNA sequence: TGTGCCAGCAGTTTACCAGGGAGACGGATGAACACTGAAGCTTTCTTT.

This clonotype was seen only a few times. The chain combines TRBV14 with TRBJ1-2; tentative D call: TRBD1 (6 bases). The germline CDR1 and CDR2 sequences are SGHDN and FVKESK. The CDR3 has 14 amino acids. The ends were cut back, 4 bases at V and 4 bases at J, with 13 bases in the middle. The CDR3 loop is CASSLRDTVYGYTF. CDR3 DNA: TGTGCCAGCAGCCTACGGGACACCGTCTATGGCTACACCTTC.

V usage is TRBV28 and J usage is TRBJ2-5; the D is unclear. CDR1 and CDR2 from the germline V gene are MDHEN and SYDVKM. V lost 5 bases to trimming and J lost 0 bases, with 13 bases between them. The CDR3 contains 15 residues. CDR3 nucleotides: TGTGCCAGCAGTCCCGACACGATGTACCAAGAGACCCAGTACTTC. Protein sequence: CASSPDTMYQETQYF. Based on the CDR3 plus reference TRBV28 and TRBJ2-5, the full variable domain is DVKVTQSSRYLVKRTGEKVFLECVQDMDHENMFWYRQDPGLGLRLIYFSYDVKMKEKGDIPEGYSVSREKKERFSLILESASTNQTSMYLCASSPDTMYQETQYFGPGTRLLVL.

The table lists this clonotype with many counts. This rearrangement joins TRBV12-3 or TRBV12-4 to TRBJ2-1, with D hard to call. Trimming pared 6 bases from V and 2 bases from J, leaving 8 bases between. The CDR3 sequence is 13 residues long. In DNA, the CDR3 is TGTGCCAGCAGCCAAGGCACCTACAATGAGCAGTTCTTC. It codes for CASSQGTYNEQFF.

The sample holds a few counts of this clonotype. The chain is built from TRBV3-1 and TRBJ2-5; TRBD2 matches 10 bases. Germline V gives CDR1 LGHDT, CDR2 YNNKEL (reference sequence). The CDR3 runs 16 residues. Trimming removed 4 bases from V and 4 bases from J; junction bases left unmatched: 9. CDR3 loop: CASSPLLAGGGETQYF. CDR3 DNA: TGTGCCAGCAGCCCCTTGTTAGCGGGAGGCGGAGAGACCCAGTACTTC.

This clonotype was counted a few times. V is TRBV6-6 and J is TRBJ2-7, with D perhaps assigned TRBD1 or TRBD2 (5 bases each). CDR3 length equals 14 residues. V dropped 9 bases and J dropped 7 bases, with 22 bases sitting between them. The germline CDR1 and CDR2 sequences are MNHNY and SVGAGI (reference sequence). CDR3 sequence (DNA): TGTGCCAGTTCGGGGCGCAACCTGGGTAATGAGCAGTACTTC. Translating gives CASSGRNLGNEQYF.

In its sample, this clonotype was seen a few times. This sequence joins TRBV7-8 and TRBJ2-5, with D possibly TRBD1 on 6 matching bases. CDR3 length: 14 amino acids. With 5 bases removed from V and 5 bases from J, the gap between germline ends came to 15 bases. Looked up from germline, CDR1 is SGHVS and CDR2 is FQNEAQ. CDR3 in DNA: TGTGCCAGCAGCCTTGACCCCCAGGGGGAGACCCAGTACTTC. Translated, it gives CASSLDPQGETQYF.

This clonotype was seen a few times. V is TRBV13 and J is TRBJ2-3; TRBD1 aligns across 7 bases. The junction had 10 bases not matched to a gene; V was cut back by 5 bases and J by 2 bases. CDR1 is PRHDT, CDR2 FYEKMQ, per germline (reference sequence). There are 16 residues in the CDR3. DNA of the CDR3: TGTGCCAGCAGCCCGCGTGGGGACAGCCCCACAGATACGCAGTATTTT. This gives the protein CASSPRGDSPTDTQYF.

The chain couples TRBV24-1 to TRBJ2-5; TRBD2 agrees at 11 bases. The V segment lost 5 bases and the J segment 1 base; nucleotides outside the gene matches: 11. The CDR3 runs 18 residues. CDR1 KGHDR and CDR2 SFDVKD come from the germline V gene. The CDR3 is CATSGRPTSGIGQETQYF. The DNA of the CDR3 is TGTGCCACCAGTGGCCGACCGACTAGCGGGATTGGCCAAGAGACCCAGTACTTC.

The chain has TRBV20-1 and TRBJ2-1, with 8 bases identical to TRBD2. The better agreement between TRBJ2-5 and the DNA end casts doubt on the J call. The CDR3 extends over 15 amino acids. Germline-derived CDR1 and CDR2 are DFQATT and SNEGSKA (reference sequence). The CDR3 sequence: CSAQDGRGSWETQYF. As DNA, the CDR3 is TGCAGTGCTCAGGACGGGAGGGGATCGTGGGAGACCCAGTACTTC.

The chain combines TRBV12-3 or TRBV12-4 with TRBJ2-4; D tentatively fits TRBD1 or TRBD2 (5 bases each). The CDR3 has 13 residues. V lost 10 bases to trimming and J lost 7 bases, with 17 bases between them. CDR3 nucleotides: TGTGCCACTGGGGATTGGGGGTTGAACATTCAGTACTTC. Residues: CATGDWGLNIQYF.

In its sample, this clonotype was seen a few times. V and J are TRBV24-1 and TRBJ2-7; D gene unclear. The end of the DNA aligns better with TRBJ2-1, so the J call may be wrong. The CDR3 covers 11 residues. Per the germline V gene, CDR1 is KGHDR and CDR2 is SFDVKD. The CDR3 nucleotides are TGTGCCACCAGTGGGGTTCAGGAGCAGTTCTTC. Residues: CATSGVQEQFF.

The CDR3 sequence: CASNEGGSGDNEQFF. In DNA form, the CDR3 reads TGCGCCAGCAACGAAGGGGGTAGCGGAGACAATGAGCAGTTCTTC. The chain is built from TRBV5-1 and TRBJ2-1; D assignment may be TRBD1 or TRBD2 (6 bases each). The germline CDR1 and CDR2 sequences are SGHRS and YFSETQ. The CDR3 is 15 amino acids. Trimming pared 6 bases from V and 5 bases from J, leaving 18 bases between.

This clonotype was counted between two and nine times. The chain carries TRBV28 and TRBJ2-3; unclear D gene. CDR1 and CDR2 from the germline V gene are MDHEN and SYDVKM. Trimming pared 7 bases from V and 2 bases from J, leaving 10 bases between. The CDR3 has 13 amino acids. As DNA, the CDR3 is TGTGCCAGCACCGCTCATAACACAGATACGCAGTATTTT. This translates into CASTAHNTDTQYF. Full variable domain (outside the CDR3, taken from reference TRBV28 and TRBJ2-3): DVKVTQSSRYLVKRTGEKVFLECVQDMDHENMFWYRQDPGLGLRLIYFSYDVKMKEKGDIPEGYSVSREKKERFSLILESASTNQTSMYLCASTAHNTDTQYFGPGTRLTVL.

This clonotype showed up many times. CDR3 residues: CASSEGIYEQYV. The CDR3 nucleotides are TGTGCCAGCAGTGAAGGCATCTACGAGCAGTACGTC. V is TRBV2 and J is TRBJ2-7; D remains ambiguous. CDR3 length: 12 amino acids. Per the germline V gene, CDR1 is SNHLY and CDR2 is FYNNEI. Trimming took 1 base from V and 3 from J, leaving 4 bases between them.

This clonotype came up a few times. The gene calls are TRBV7-2 and TRBJ2-1, with D tentatively TRBD2 (6 bases). Germline values: CDR1 SGHTA, CDR2 FQGNSA. This CDR3 region has 15 residues. The V gene lost 5 bases and the J gene lost 4 bases, with 15 bases spanning the gap. The CDR3 nucleotides read TGTGCCAGCAGCCCCGCTTACGGACTATACAATGAGCAGTTCTTC. This translates into CASSPAYGLYNEQFF.

The rearrangement links TRBV20-1 to TRBJ2-3, with D tentatively TRBD2 (6 bases). CDR3 size: 15 residues. The V gene lost 3 bases and the J gene lost 6 bases, with 19 bases spanning the gap. Germline V lookup: CDR1 DFQATT, CDR2 SNEGSKA (reference sequence). CDR3 DNA sequence: TGCAGTGCTAGGGGCCCTAGCGAGGGACGGGATACGCAGTATTTT. Residues: CSARGPSEGRDTQYF.

The chain employs TRBV12-3 or TRBV12-4 and TRBJ2-1; tentative D call: TRBD2 (6 bases). This CDR3 is 15 amino acids long. Trimming cost V 2 bases and J 6 bases, with 14 bases left between them. CDR3 sequence reads: CASSLLVGGPNEQFF. In DNA form, the CDR3 reads TGTGCCAGCAGTTTACTAGTGGGAGGACCCAATGAGCAGTTCTTC.

The chain has TRBV6-5 and TRBJ2-7; the D is unclear. The J call is doubtful: the DNA matches TRBJ2-1 better. Per germline, CDR1 MNHEY and CDR2 SVGAGI. The CDR3 consists of 13 residues. As DNA, the CDR3 is TGTGCCAGCAGTTACCTCTCGAGCAGCGAGCAGTTCTTC. This gives the protein CASSYLSSSEQFF.

The chain joins TRBV7-2 to TRBJ1-5; 8 positions agree with TRBD1. V lost 5 bases to trimming and J lost 7 bases; unmatched junction nucleotides: 10. The CDR3 extends over 15 amino acids. Germline V CDR1 and CDR2: SGHTA, FQGNSA. CDR3 in DNA: TGTGCCAGCAGCCCGTACGGGACAGGAAGGCAGCCCCAGCATTTT. It is translated as CASSPYGTGRQPQHF.

V and J are TRBV5-1 and TRBJ1-1, with TRBD1 identical over 9 bases. With 4 bases clipped from V and 3 bases from J, the junction kept 16 bases outside the gene matches. Germline lookup yields CDR1 SGHRS and CDR2 YFSETQ. This CDR3 has 18 amino acids. The DNA for the CDR3 is TGCGCCAGCAGCCCTAGGGTCCCGGGACAGGGCGGAGACACTGAAGCTTTCTTT. Its translation: CASSPRVPGQGGDTEAFF. Full variable domain (missing parts from reference TRBV5-1 and TRBJ1-1): KAGVTQTPRYLIKTRGQQVTLSCSPISGHRSVSWYQQTPGQGLQFLFEYFSETQRNKGNFPGRFSGRQFSNSRSEMNVSTLELGDSALYLCASSPRVPGQGGDTEAFFGQGTRLTVV.

This clonotype appeared a few times. This sequence joins TRBV18 and TRBJ1-2; D gene uncertain. Germline V gives CDR1 KGHSH, CDR2 LQKENI. This CDR3 region has 12 residues. The V gene lost 6 bases and the J gene lost 8 bases, with 13 bases spanning the gap. Here the CDR3 DNA reads TGTGCCAGCTCCCCCGAGGGAGAGGGCTACACCTTC. Its protein is CASSPEGEGYTF.

This clonotype was counted between two and nine times. The J gene is TRBJ1-1, the V gene TRBV5-1, with D perhaps TRBD1 (5 bases). This CDR3 comprises 17 residues. The germline V and J ends were trimmed by 2 bases and 0 bases, with 17 bases remaining between them. CDR1 and CDR2 from the germline V gene are SGHRS and YFSETQ. The CDR3 DNA follows: TGCGCCAGCAGCTTTTCACCGGGGGGACGCGTGAACACTGAAGCTTTCTTT. It specifies CASSFSPGGRVNTEAFF.

This clonotype showed up just a few times. The chain joins TRBV7-2 to TRBJ2-1; D is unresolved. The J call may be mistaken, given a closer DNA end match to TRBJ2-7. Germline V lookup: CDR1 SGHTA, CDR2 FQGNSA. This CDR3 comprises 15 residues. CDR3 residues: CASSLRLLRSYEQYV. The CDR3 DNA is TGTGCCAGCAGCTTACGACTTCTCAGATCCTACGAGCAGTACGTC.